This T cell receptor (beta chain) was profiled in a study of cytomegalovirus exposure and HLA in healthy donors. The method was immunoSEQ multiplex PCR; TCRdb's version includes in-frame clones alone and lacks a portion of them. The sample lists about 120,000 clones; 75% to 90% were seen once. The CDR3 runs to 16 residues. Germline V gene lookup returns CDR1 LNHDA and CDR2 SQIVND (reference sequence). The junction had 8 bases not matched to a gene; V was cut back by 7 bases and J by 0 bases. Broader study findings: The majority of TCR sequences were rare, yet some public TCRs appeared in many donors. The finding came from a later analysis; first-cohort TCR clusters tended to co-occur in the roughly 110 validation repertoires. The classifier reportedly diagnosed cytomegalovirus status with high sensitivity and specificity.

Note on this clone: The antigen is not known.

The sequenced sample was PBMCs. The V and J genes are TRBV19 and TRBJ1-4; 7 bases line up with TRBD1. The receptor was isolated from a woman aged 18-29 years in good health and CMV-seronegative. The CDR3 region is CASIDRQGATNEKLFF. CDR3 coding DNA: TGTGCCAGTATCGATCGACAGGGAGCAACTAATGAAAAACTGTTTTTT.